The clone carrying this T cell receptor (beta chain) was seen a few times. Its antigen is unknown. This sample stems from a study of T-cell memory formation after mild COVID-19. The CDR3 has 15 amino acids. V was pared by 2 bases and J by 2 bases, with 11 bases between. A single record per CDR3 protein comes from TCRdb applying MiXCR to the 5' RACE reads. This sample has about 310,000 distinct CDR3 sequences, with roughly 15% found just once. General study results and limits: Memory sampled before infection contained some responding clones, suggesting cross-reactive memory joined.

This TCR derives from a man aged 18-30 years who had mild COVID-19 (a few samples of this study predate the infection). Cell type and time point are not known. The V and J genes are TRBV12-3 or TRBV12-4 and TRBJ2-3; D possibly corresponds to TRBD2 (6 bases). The specimen sequenced was PBMCs or a T cell subset sorted from them (not recorded which). CDR3 sequence reads: CASSLQERATDTQYF. The CDR3 coding sequence is TGTGCCAGCAGTTTACAAGAGCGGGCCACAGATACGCAGTATTTT.